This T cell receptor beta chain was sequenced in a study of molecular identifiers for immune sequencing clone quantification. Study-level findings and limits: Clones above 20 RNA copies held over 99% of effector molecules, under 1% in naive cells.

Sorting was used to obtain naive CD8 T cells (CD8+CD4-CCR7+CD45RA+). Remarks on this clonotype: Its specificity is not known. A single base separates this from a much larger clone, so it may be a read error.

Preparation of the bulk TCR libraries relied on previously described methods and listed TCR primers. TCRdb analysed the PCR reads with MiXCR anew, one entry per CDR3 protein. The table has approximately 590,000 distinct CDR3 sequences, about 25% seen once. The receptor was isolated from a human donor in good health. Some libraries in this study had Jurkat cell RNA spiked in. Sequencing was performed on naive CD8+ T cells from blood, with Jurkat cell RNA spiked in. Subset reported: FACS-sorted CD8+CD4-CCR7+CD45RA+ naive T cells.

CDR3: CASSQETTGLAYEQYF. CDR3 DNA sequence: TGCGCCAGCAGCCAAGAGACAACAGGCCTAGCCTACGAGCAGTACTTC. This chain uses TRBV4-1 with TRBJ2-7; D perhaps matches TRBD1 (5 bases). Germline loops: CDR1 MGHRA, CDR2 YSYEKL. Trimming took 0 bases from V and 2 from J, leaving 14 bases between them. This CDR3 is 16 amino acids long.